This T cell receptor beta chain was identified during a study of coeliac disease. Study results and limitations: In active celiac disease, intraepithelial and lamina propria TRB and TRG repertoires were less clonal than controls. Intraepithelial and lamina propria fractions were not highly pure.

A remark on this clone: The antigen is undetermined.

Germline V gene lookup returns CDR1 MDHEN and CDR2 SYDVKM. Deletions cut 3 bases from V and 1 base from J, with 6 bases between. The CDR3 totals 13 residues. Repertoires were generated with immunoSEQ multiplex PCR, while TCRdb's copy carries only in-frame clones and drops some. The sample carries thousands of clones, about 59% recorded once. The TCR comes from a man aged 55 to 69 with celiac disease on a gluten-free diet. The chain carries TRBV28 and TRBJ2-5; no clear D. The material sequenced was lymphocytes from the gut lamina propria. DNA for the CDR3: TGTGCCAGCAGTTTTCCTCCCCAAGAGACCCAGTACTTC. Protein: CASSFPPQETQYF.